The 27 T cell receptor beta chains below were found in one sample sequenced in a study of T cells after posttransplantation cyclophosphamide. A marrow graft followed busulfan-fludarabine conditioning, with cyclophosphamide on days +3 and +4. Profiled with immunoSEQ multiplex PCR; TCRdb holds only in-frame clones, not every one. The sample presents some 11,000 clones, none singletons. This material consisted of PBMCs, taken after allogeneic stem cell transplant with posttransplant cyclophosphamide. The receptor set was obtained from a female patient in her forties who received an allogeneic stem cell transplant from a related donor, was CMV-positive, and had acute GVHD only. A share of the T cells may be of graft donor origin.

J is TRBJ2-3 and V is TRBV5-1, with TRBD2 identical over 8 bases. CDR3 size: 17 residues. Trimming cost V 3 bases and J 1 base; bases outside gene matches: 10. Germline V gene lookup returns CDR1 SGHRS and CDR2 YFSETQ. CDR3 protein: CASSSRAGAAGTDTQYF. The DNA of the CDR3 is TGCGCCAGCAGCTCCCGAGCGGGGGCGGCGGGCACAGATACGCAGTATTTT.

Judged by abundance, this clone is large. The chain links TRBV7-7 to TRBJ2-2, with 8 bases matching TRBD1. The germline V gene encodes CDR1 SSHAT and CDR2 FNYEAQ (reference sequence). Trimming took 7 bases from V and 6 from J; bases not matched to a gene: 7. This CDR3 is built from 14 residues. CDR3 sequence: CASTTTGDAGELFF. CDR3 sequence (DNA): TGTGCCAGCACCACGACAGGGGATGCCGGGGAGCTGTTTTTT.

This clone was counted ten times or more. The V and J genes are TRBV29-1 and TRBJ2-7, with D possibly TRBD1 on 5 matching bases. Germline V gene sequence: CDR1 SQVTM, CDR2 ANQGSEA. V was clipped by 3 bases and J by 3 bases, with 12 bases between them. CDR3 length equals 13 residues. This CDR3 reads CSVEALTDYEQYF. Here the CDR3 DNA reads TGCAGCGTTGAGGCGCTGACAGACTACGAGCAGTACTTC.

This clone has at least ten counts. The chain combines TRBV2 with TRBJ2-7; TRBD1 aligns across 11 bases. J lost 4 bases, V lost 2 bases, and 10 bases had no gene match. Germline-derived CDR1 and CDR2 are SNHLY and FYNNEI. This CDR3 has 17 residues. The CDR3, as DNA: TGTGCCAGCAGTGAACCGGACCGGACAGGGGGCGAATACGAGCAGTACTTC. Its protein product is CASSEPDRTGGEYEQYF.

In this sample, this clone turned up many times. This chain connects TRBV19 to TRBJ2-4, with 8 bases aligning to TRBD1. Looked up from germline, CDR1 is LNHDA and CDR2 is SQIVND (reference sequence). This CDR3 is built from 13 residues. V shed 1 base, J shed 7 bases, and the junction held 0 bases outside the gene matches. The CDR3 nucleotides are TGTGCCAGTAGTATAGGGACAGGGAACATTCAGTACTTC. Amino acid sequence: CASSIGTGNIQYF.

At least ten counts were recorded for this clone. CDR3 DNA: TGTGCCAGCAGTTTATCCGGGAAGAATCAGCCCCAGCATTTT. Its protein is CASSLSGKNQPQHF. The chain has TRBV27 and TRBJ1-5, with D unclear. CDR3 length: 14 residues. Trimming shortened V by 0 bases and J by 4 bases, and 7 bases separated the two germline ends. CDR1 is MNHEY and CDR2 is SMNVEV in the germline V gene (reference sequence).

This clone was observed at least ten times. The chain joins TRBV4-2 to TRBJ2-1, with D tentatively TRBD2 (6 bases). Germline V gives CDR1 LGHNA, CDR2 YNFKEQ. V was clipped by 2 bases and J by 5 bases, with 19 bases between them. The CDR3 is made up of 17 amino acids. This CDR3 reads CASSQPPEGLLNNEQFF. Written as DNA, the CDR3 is TGTGCCAGCAGCCAACCCCCCGAGGGACTTCTTAACAATGAGCAGTTCTTC.

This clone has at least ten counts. The CDR3 DNA is TGTGCCAGCAGTTCCACCCAGGCTTACGAGCAGTACTTC. Protein sequence: CASSSTQAYEQYF. The chain recombines TRBV6-1 with TRBJ2-7; unclear D gene. CDR1 and CDR2 from the germline V gene are MNHNS and SASEGT. The CDR3 has 13 residues. The V gene lost 5 bases and the J gene lost 4 bases, with 12 bases spanning the gap.

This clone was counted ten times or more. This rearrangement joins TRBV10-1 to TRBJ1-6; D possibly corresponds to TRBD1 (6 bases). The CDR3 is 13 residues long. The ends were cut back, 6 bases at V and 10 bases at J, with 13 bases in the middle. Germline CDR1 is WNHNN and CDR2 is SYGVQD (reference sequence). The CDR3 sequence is CASSDRLGSPLHF. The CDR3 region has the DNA TGCGCCAGCAGCGACAGGTTAGGCTCACCCCTCCACTTT.

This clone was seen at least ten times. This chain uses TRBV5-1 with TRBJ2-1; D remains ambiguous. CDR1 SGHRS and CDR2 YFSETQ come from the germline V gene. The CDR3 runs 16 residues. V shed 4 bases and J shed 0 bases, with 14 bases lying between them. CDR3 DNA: TGCGCCAGCAGCGTAGTAGGAGATAGCTCCTACAATGAGCAGTTCTTC. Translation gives CASSVVGDSSYNEQFF. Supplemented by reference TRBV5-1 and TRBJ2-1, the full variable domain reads KAGVTQTPRYLIKTRGQQVTLSCSPISGHRSVSWYQQTPGQGLQFLFEYFSETQRNKGNFPGRFSGRQFSNSRSEMNVSTLELGDSALYLCASSVVGDSSYNEQFFGPGTRLTVL.

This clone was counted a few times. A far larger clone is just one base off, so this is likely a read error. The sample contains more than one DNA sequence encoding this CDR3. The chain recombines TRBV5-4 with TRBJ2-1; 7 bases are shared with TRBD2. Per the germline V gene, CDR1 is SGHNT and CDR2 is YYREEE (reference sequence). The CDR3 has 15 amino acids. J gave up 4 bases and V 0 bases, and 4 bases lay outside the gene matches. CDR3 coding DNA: TGTGCCAGCAGCTTGGGGGCGGGGGATTACAATGAGCAGTTCTTC. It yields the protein CASSLGAGDYNEQFF.

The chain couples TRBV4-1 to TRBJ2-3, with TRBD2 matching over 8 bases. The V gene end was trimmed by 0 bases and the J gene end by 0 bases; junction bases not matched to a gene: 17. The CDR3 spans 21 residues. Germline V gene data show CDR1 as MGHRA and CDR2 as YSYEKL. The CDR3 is CASSQDRGMAGGRTSTDTQYF. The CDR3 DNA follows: TGCGCCAGCAGCCAAGATCGTGGCATGGCGGGGGGACGAACTAGCACAGATACGCAGTATTTT.

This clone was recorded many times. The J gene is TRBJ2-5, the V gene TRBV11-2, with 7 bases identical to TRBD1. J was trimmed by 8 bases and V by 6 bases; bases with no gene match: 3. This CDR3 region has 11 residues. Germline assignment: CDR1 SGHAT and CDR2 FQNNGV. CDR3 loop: CASRTGNTQYF. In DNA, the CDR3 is TGTGCCAGCAGGACAGGGAATACCCAGTACTTC. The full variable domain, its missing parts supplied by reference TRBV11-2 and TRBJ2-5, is EAGVAQSPRYKIIEKRQSVAFWCNPISGHATLYWYQQILGQGPKLLIQFQNNGVVDDSQLPKDRFSAERLKGVDSTLKIQPAKLEDSAVYLCASRTGNTQYFGPGTRLLVL.

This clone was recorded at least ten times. CDR3 sequence: CASSQGATNEKLFF. CDR3 DNA sequence: TGTGCCAGCAGCCAGGGGGCAACTAATGAAAAACTGTTTTTT. The chain couples TRBV7-9 to TRBJ1-4; 7 nucleotides line up with TRBD1. Trimming at V came to 5 bases and at J to 0 bases, leaving 0 bases not matched to a gene. The CDR3 is 14 amino acids. Germline V gives CDR1 SEHNR, CDR2 FQNEAQ (reference sequence). Looking up the rest from reference TRBV7-9 and TRBJ1-4 gives the full variable domain: DTGVSQNPRHKITKRGQNVTFRCDPISEHNRLYWYRQTLGQGPEFLTYFQNEAQLEKSRLLSDRFSAERPKGSFSTLEIQRTEQGDSAMYLCASSQGATNEKLFFGSGTQLSVL.

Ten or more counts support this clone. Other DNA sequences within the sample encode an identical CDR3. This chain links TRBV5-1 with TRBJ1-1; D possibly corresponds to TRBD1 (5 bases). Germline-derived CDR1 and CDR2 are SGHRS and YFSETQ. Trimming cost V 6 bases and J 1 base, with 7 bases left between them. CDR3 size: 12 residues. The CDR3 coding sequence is TGCGCCAGCAAGGACACGAACACTGAAGCTTTCTTT. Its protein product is CASKDTNTEAFF.

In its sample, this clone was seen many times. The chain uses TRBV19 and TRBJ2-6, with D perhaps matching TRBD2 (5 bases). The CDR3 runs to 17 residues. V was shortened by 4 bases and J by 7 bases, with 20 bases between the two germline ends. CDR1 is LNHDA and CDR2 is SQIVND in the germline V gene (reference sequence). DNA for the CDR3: TGTGCCAGTAGTACACTTTCGGGAAGTATGAAAGCCAACGTCCTGACTTTC. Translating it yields CASSTLSGSMKANVLTF.

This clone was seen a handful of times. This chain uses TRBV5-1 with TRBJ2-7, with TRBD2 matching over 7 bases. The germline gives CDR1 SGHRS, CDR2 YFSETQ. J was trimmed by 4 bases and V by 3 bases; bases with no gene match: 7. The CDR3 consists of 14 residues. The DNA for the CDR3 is TGCGCCAGCAGCTCCGCGGGGGAATTTTACGAGCAGTACTTC. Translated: CASSSAGEFYEQYF.

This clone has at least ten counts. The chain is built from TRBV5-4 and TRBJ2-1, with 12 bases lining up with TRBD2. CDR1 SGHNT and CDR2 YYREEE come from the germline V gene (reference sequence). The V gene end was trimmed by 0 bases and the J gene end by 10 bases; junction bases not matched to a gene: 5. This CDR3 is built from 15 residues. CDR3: CASSLASGGAREQFF. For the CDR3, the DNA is TGTGCCAGCAGCTTGGCTAGCGGGGGGGCCCGAGAGCAGTTCTTC.

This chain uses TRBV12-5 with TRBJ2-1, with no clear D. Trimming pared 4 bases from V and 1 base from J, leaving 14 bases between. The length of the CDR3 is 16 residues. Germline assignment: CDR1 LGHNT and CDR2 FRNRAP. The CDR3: CASGSRSDSSYNEQFF. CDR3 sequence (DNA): TGTGCTAGTGGTTCCCGTTCCGACTCATCCTACAATGAGCAGTTCTTC. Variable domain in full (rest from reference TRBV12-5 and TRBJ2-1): DARVTQTPRHKVTEMGQEVTMRCQPILGHNTVFWYRQTMMQGLELLAYFRNRAPLDDSGMPKDRFSAEMPDATLATLKIQPSEPRDSAVYFCASGSRSDSSYNEQFFGPGTRLTVL.

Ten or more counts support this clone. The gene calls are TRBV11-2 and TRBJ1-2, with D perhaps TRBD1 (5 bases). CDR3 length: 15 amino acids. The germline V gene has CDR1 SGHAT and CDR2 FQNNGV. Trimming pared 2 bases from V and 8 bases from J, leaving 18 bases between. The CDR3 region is CASSLSQGQGRGYTF. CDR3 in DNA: TGTGCCAGCAGCTTAAGTCAGGGCCAGGGAAGGGGCTACACCTTC.

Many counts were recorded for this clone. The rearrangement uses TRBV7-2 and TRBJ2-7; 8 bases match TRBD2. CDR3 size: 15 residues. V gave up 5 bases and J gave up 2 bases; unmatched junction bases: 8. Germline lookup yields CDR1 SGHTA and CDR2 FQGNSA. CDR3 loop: CASSPRGGTPYEQYF. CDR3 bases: TGTGCCAGCAGCCCACGGGGGGGGACCCCCTACGAGCAGTACTTC.

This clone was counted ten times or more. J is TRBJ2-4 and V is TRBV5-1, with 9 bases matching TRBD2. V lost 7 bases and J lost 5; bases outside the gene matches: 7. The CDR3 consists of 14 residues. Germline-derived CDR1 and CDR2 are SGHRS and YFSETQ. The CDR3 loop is CASAGGDPQNIQYF. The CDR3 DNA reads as TGCGCCAGCGCGGGGGGGGACCCTCAAAACATTCAGTACTTC.

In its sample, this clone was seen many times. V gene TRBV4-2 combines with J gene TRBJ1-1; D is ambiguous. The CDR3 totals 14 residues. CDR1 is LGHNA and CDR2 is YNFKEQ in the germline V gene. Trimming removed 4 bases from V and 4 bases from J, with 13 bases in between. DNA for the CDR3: TGTGCCAGCAGCCTAACCGGAGGGTTCACTGAAGCTTTCTTT. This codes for CASSLTGGFTEAFF.

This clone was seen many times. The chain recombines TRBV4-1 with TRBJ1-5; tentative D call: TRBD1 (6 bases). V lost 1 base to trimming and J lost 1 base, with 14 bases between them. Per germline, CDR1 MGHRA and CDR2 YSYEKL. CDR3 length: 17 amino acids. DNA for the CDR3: TGCGCCAGCAGCCAAGCCCCGGACAGTCCAAGCAATCAGCCCCAGCATTTT. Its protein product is CASSQAPDSPSNQPQHF.

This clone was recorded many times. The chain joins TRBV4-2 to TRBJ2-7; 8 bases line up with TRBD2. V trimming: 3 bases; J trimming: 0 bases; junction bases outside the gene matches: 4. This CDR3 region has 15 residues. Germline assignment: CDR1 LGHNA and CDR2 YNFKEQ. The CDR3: CASSQELADSYEQYV. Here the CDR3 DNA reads TGTGCCAGCAGCCAGGAACTAGCGGACTCCTACGAGCAGTACGTC.

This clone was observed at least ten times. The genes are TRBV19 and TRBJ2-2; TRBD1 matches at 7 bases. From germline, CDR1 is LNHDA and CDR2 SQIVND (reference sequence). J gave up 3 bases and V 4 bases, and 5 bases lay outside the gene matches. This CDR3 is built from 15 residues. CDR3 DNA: TGTGCCAGTAGTAACAGGGGTTCGCACACCGGGGAGCTGTTTTTT. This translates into CASSNRGSHTGELFF. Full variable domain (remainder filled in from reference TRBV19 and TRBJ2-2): DGGITQSPKYLFRKEGQNVTLSCEQNLNHDAMYWYRQDPGQGLRLIYYSQIVNDFQKGDIAEGYSVSREKKESFPLTVTSAQKNPTAFYLCASSNRGSHTGELFFGEGSRLTVL.

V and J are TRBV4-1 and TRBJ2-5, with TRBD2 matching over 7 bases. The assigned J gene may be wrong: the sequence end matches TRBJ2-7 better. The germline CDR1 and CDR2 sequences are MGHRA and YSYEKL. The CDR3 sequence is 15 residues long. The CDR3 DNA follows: TGCGCCAGCAGCCAAGGTAGGAGCGGGATCTACGAGCAGTACTTC. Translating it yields CASSQGRSGIYEQYF.